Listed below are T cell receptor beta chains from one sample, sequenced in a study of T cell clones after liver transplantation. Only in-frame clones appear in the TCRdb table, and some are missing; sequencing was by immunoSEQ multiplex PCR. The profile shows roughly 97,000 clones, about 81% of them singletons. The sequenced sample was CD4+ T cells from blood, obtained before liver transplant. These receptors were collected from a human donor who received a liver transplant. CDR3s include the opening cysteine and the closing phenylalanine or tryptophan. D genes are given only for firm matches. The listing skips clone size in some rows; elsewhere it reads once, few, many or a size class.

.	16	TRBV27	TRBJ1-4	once	TGTGCCAGCAGTTCCCTACGGGATGCAACTAATGAAAAACTGTTTTTT	CASSSLRDATNEKLFF
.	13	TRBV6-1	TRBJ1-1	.	TGTGCCAGCTTACAGGGAATGAACACTGAAGCTTTCTTT	CASLQGMNTEAFF
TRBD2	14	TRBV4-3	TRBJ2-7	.	TGCGCCAGCTCAACTAGCGGGGGGGCGTACGAGCAGTACTTC	CASSTSGGAYEQYF
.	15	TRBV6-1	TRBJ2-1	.	TGTGCCACCCGGTCGCCCGGGGTTTTCTACAATGAGCAGTTCTTC	CATRSPGVFYNEQFF
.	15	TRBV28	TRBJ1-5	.	TGTGCCAGCAGCCCAGCTTACCATAGCAATCAGCCCCAGCATTTT	CASSPAYHSNQPQHF
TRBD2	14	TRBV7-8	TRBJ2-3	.	TGTGCCAGCAGCCCGACTAGCAGAGCAGATACGCAGTATTTT	CASSPTSRADTQYF
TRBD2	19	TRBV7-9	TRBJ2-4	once	TGTGCCAGCAGCTCCCCGGGAGGGGAAGGGAAACTAGCCAAAAACATTCAGTACTTC	CASSSPGGEGKLAKNIQYF
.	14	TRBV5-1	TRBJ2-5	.	TGCGCCAGCGGCCCCGGTGGCCTCGAAGAGACCCAGTACTTC	CASGPGGLEETQYF
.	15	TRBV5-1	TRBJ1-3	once	TGCGCCAGCAGCTTGGAGGCCCTGAAGGGAAACACCATATATTTT	CASSLEALKGNTIYF
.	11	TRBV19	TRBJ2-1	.	TGTGCCAGTAGTATTGGTGGTGAGCAGTTCTTC	CASSIGGEQFF
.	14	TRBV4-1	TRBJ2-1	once	TGCGCCAGCAGCCAAGAGAGGGCAGCGAGTGAGCAGTTCTTC	CASSQERAASEQFF
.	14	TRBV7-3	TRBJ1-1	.	TGTGCCAGCAGCAAACAGGGTTCGAACACTGAAGCTTTCTTT	CASSKQGSNTEAFF
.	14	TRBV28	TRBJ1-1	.	TGTGCCAGTAAACCCCCTAGGAGGAACACTGAAGCTTTCTTT	CASKPPRRNTEAFF
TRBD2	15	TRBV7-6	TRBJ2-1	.	TGTGCCAGCACACCCTGGACTAGCGGGGGGCATGAGCAGTTCTTC	CASTPWTSGGHEQFF
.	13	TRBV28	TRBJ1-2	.	TGTGCCAGCAGTTGGGCCAGGGGCTATGGCTACACCTTC	CASSWARGYGYTF
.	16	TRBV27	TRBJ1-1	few	TGTGCCAGCAGTTTTTTCGGGAGTGGAGGGAACACTGAAGCTTTCTTT	CASSFFGSGGNTEAFF
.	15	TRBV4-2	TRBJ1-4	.	TGTGCCAGCAGCCAAGTAACAGGGAAAAATGAAAAACTGTTTTTT	CASSQVTGKNEKLFF
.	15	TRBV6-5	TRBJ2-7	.	TGTGCCAGCAGTTCCGGGTCCATCTTTTCCTACGAGCAGTACTTC	CASSSGSIFSYEQYF
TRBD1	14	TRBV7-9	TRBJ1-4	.	TGTGCCAGCAGCGGGACAGGGGCTAATGAAAAACTGTTTTTT	CASSGTGANEKLFF
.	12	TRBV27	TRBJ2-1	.	TGTGCCAGCAATTCACTTGTCAGTGAGCAGTTCTTC	CASNSLVSEQFF
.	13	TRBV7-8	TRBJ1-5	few	TGTGCCAGCAGCCAAGGGGGGCATCAGCCCCAGCATTTT	CASSQGGHQPQHF
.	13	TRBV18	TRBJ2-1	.	TGTGCCAGCTCACCCCAGACAGGTAACGAGCAGTTCTTC	CASSPQTGNEQFF
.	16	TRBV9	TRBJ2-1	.	TGTGCCAGCAGCGTAGCTGACGGGAGCGTCGACAATGAGCAGTTCTTC	CASSVADGSVDNEQFF
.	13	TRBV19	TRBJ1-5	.	TGTGCCAGTACCCGGGGGGGCACTCAGCCCCAGCATTTT	CASTRGGTQPQHF